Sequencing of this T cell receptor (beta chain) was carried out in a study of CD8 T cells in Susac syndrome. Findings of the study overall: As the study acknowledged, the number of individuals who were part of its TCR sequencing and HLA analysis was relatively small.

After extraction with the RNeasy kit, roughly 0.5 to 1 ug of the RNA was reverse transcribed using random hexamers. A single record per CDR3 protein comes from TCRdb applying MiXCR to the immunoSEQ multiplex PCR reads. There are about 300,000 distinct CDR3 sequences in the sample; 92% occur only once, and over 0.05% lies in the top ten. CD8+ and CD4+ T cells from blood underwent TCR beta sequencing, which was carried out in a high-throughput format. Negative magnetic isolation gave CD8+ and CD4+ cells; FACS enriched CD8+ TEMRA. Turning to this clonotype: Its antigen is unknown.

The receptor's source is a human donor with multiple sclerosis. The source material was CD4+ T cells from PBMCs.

CDR3 nucleotides: TGTGCCAGCAGCTTAGCCCTAGCGGCAGAGACCCAGTACTTC. This codes for CASSLALAAETQYF. The chain couples TRBV11-2 to TRBJ2-5; 7 bases are a match to TRBD2. CDR1 is SGHAT, CDR2 FQNNGV, per germline. Losses at the gene ends were 1 base for V and 4 bases for J; bases not matched to a gene: 3. The CDR3 has 14 amino acids. Together with reference TRBV11-2 and TRBJ2-5, the CDR3 gives the full variable domain: EAGVAQSPRYKIIEKRQSVAFWCNPISGHATLYWYQQILGQGPKLLIQFQNNGVVDDSQLPKDRFSAERLKGVDSTLKIQPAKLEDSAVYLCASSLALAAETQYFGPGTRLLVL.